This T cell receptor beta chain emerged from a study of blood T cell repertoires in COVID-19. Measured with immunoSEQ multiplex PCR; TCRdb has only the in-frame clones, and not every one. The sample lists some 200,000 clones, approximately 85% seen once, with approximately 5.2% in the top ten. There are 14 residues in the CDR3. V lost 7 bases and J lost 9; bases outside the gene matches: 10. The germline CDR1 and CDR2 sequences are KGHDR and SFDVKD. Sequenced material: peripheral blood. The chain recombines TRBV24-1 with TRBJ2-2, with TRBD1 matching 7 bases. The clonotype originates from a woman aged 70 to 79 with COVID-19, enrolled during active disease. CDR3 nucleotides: TGTGCCACCAGCCATACCAGGGACAGCCGGGAGCTGTTTTTT. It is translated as CATSHTRDSRELFF.